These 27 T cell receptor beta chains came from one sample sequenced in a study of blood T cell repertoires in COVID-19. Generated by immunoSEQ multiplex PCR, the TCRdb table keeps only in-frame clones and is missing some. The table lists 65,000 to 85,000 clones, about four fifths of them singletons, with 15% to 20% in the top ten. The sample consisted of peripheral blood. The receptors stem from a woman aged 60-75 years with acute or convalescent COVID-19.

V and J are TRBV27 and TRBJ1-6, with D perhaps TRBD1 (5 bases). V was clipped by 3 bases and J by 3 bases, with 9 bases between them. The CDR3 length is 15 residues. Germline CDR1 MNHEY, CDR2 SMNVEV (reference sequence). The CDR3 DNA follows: TGTGCCAGCAGTTTGGGGGGTCACTATAATTCACCCCTCCACTTT. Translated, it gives CASSLGGHYNSPLHF.

This CDR3 is CASSLDAGSGNTIYF. For the CDR3, the DNA is TGTGCCAGCAGCTTAGACGCGGGCTCTGGAAACACCATATATTTT. This sequence joins TRBV7-9 and TRBJ1-3; D uncertain. The CDR3 extends over 15 amino acids. In germline, CDR1 is SEHNR, CDR2 FQNEAQ (reference sequence). V was shortened by 1 base and J by 0 bases, with 7 bases between the two germline ends.

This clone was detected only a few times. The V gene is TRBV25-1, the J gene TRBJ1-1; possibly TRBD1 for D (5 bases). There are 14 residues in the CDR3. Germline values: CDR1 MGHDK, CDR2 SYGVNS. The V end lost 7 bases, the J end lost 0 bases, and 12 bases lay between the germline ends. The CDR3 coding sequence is TGTGCCAGCATTGGGCGGGGACTGAACACTGAAGCTTTCTTT. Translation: CASIGRGLNTEAFF.

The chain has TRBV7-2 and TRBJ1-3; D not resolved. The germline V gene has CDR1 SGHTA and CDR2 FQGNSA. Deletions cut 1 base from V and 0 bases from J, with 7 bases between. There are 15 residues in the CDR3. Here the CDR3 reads CASSLEDFSGNTIYF. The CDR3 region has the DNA TGTGCCAGCAGCTTAGAAGACTTCTCTGGAAACACCATATATTTT.

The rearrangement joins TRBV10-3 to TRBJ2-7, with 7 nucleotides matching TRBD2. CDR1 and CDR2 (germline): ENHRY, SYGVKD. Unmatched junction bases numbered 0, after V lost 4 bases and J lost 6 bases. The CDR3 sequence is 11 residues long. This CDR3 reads CAISAGGEQYF. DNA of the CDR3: TGTGCCATCAGTGCGGGGGGCGAGCAGTACTTC.

CDR3 in DNA: TGTGCCATTGACTGCGTCTACGAGCAGTACGTC. Its protein is CAIDCVYEQYV. V usage is TRBV19 and J usage is TRBJ2-7; D is undetermined. V gave up 10 bases and J gave up 3 bases, with 10 bases separating them. The CDR3 is 11 amino acids. The germline CDR1 and CDR2 sequences are LNHDA and SQIVND (reference sequence).

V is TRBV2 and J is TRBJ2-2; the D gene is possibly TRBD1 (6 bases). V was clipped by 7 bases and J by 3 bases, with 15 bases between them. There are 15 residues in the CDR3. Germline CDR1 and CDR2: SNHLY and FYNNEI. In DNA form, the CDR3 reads TGTGCCAGCAACCGGGACACGAGTTACACCGGGGAGCTGTTTTTT. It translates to CASNRDTSYTGELFF.

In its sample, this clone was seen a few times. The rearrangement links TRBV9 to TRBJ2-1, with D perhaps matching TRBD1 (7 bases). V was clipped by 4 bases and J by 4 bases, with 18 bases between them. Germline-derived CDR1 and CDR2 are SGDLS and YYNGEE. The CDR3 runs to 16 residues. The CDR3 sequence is CASSPSGGGDYNEQFF. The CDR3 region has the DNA TGTGCCAGCAGCCCCTCTGGAGGGGGCGATTACAATGAGCAGTTCTTC.

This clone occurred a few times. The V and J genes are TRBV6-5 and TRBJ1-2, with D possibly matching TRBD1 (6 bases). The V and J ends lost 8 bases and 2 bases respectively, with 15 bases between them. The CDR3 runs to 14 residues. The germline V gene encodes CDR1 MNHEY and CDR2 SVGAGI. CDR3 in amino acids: CASVIGDRNYGYTF. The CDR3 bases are TGTGCCAGCGTAATCGGTGACAGGAACTATGGCTACACCTTC.

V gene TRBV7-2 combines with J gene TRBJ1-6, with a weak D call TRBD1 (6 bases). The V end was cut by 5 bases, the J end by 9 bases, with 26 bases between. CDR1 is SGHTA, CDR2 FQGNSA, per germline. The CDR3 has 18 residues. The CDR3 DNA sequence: TGTGCCAGCAGCGGGGGAACAGGGAGAGGGGCGATTTTTTCACCCCTCCACTTT. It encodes CASSGGTGRGAIFSPLHF.

The CDR3, as DNA: TGTGCCATCAGTGGGCCAGTCACAGATACGCAGTATTTT. As protein: CAISGPVTDTQYF. The chain combines TRBV10-3 with TRBJ2-3; D ambiguous. Per germline, CDR1 ENHRY and CDR2 SYGVKD. The length of the CDR3 is 13 residues. V was cut by 4 bases and J by 2 bases, with 7 bases left in between.

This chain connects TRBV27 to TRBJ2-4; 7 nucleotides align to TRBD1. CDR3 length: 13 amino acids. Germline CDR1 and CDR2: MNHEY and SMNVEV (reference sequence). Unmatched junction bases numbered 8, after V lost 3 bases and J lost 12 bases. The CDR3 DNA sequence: TGTGCCAGCAGTTTGGCGCCGGGACAGTCTCAGTACTTC. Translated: CASSLAPGQSQYF.

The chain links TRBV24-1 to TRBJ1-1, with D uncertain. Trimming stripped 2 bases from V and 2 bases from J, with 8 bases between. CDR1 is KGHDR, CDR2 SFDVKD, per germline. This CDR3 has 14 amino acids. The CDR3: CATSDSSTNTEAFF. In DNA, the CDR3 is TGTGCCACCAGTGATTCATCAACTAACACTGAAGCTTTCTTT.

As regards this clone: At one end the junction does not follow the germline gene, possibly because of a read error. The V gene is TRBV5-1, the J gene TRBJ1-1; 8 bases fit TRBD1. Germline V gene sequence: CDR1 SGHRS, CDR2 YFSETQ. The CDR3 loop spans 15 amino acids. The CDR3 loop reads CASTLQGARNTEAFF. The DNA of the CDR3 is TGCGCCAGCACCTTGCAGGGGGCGCGGAACACTGAAGCTTTCTTT.

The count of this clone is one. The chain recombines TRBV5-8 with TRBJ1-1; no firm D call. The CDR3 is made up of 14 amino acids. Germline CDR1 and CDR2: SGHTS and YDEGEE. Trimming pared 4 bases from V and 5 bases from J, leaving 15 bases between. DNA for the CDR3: TGTGCCAGCAGCCGCGGGTCGTTTGGGACTGAAGCTTTCTTT. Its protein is CASSRGSFGTEAFF.

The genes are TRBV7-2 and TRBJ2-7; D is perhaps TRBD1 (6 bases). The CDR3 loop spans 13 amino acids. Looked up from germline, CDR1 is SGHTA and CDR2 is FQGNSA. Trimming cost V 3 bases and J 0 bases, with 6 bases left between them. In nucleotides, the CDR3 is TGTGCCAGCAGCTTGGACAGCTCCTACGAGCAGTACTTC. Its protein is CASSLDSSYEQYF.

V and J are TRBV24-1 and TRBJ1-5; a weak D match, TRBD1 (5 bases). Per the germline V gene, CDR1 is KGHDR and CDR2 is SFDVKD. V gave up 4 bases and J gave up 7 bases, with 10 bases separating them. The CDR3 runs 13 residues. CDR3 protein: CATSEQVGQPQHF. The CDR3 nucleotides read TGTGCCACCAGTGAACAGGTAGGGCAGCCCCAGCATTTT.

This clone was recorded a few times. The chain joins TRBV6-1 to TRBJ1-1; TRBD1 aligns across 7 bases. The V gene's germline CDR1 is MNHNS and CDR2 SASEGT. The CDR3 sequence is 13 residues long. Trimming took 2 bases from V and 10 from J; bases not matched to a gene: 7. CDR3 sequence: CASSERGQGVAFF. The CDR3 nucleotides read TGTGCCAGCAGTGAAAGGGGGCAGGGAGTAGCTTTCTTT.

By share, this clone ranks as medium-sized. CDR3 protein: CASSNPERGRIDTQYF. The DNA of the CDR3 is TGTGCCAGCAGCAATCCCGAGCGGGGTAGGATAGATACGCAGTATTTT. This chain joins TRBV7-2 and TRBJ2-3; TRBD2 agrees at 7 bases. This CDR3 has 16 amino acids. The germline CDR1 and CDR2 sequences are SGHTA and FQGNSA. V lost 5 bases to trimming and J lost 5 bases; unmatched junction nucleotides: 13.

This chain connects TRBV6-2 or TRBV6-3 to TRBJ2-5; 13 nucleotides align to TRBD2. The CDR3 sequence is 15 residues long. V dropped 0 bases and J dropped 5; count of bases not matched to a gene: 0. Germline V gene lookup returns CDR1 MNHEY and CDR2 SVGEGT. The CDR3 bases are TGTGCCAGCAGTTACTCGGGACTAGCGGGGGAGACCCAGTACTTC. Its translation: CASSYSGLAGETQYF.

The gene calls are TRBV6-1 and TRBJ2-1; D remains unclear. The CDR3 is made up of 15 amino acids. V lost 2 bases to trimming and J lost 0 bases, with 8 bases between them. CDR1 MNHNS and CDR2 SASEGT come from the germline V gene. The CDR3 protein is CASSEPPNSYNEQFF. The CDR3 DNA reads TGTGCCAGCAGTGAACCCCCCAACTCCTACAATGAGCAGTTCTTC.

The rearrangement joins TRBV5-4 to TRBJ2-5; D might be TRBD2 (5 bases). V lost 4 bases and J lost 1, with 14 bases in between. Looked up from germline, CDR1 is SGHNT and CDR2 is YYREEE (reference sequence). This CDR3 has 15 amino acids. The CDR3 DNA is TGTGCCAGCAGCCAAAGGAGGTCTTTCCAAGAGACCCAGTACTTC. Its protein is CASSQRRSFQETQYF. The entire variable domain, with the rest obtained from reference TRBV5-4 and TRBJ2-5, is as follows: ETGVTQSPTHLIKTRGQQVTLRCSSQSGHNTVSWYQQALGQGPQFIFQYYREEENGRGNFPPRFSGLQFPNYSSELNVNALELDDSALYLCASSQRRSFQETQYFGPGTRLLVL.

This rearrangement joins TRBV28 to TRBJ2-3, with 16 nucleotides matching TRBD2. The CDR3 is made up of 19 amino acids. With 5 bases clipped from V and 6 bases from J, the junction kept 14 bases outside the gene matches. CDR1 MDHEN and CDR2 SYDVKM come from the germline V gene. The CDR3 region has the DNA TGTGCCAGCAGTACCTGGGCGGGGACTAGCGGGGGGGCCGAGGATACGCAGTATTTT. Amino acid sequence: CASSTWAGTSGGAEDTQYF.

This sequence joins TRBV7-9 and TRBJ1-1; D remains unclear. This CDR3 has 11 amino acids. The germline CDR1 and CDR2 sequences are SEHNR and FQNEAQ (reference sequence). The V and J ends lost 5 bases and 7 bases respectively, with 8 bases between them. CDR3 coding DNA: TGTGCCAGCAGCCCACAATATGAAGCTTTCTTT. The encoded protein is CASSPQYEAFF.

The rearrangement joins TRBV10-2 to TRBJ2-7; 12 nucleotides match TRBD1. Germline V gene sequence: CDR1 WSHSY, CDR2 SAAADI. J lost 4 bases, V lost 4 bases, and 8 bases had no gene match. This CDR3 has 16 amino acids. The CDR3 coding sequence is TGCGCCAGCAGTGGCTCGGGACAGGGGGCAGGTTACGAGCAGTACTTC. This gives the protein CASSGSGQGAGYEQYF.

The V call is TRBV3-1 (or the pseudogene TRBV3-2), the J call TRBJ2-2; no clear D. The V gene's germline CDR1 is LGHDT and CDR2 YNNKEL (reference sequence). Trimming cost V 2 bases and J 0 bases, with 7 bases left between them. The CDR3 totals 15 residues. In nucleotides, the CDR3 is TGTGCCAGCAGCCAAACACCTGCGAACACCGGGGAGCTGTTTTTT. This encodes CASSQTPANTGELFF.

CDR3 in DNA: TGTGCCAGCATTGGGGGCACCACCAAAAACATTCAGTACTTC. Its protein is CASIGGTTKNIQYF. This chain joins TRBV2 and TRBJ2-4, with D perhaps TRBD1 (6 bases). The CDR3 is made up of 14 amino acids. CDR1 and CDR2 (germline): SNHLY, FYNNEI. Trimming pared 7 bases from V and 2 bases from J, leaving 12 bases between.